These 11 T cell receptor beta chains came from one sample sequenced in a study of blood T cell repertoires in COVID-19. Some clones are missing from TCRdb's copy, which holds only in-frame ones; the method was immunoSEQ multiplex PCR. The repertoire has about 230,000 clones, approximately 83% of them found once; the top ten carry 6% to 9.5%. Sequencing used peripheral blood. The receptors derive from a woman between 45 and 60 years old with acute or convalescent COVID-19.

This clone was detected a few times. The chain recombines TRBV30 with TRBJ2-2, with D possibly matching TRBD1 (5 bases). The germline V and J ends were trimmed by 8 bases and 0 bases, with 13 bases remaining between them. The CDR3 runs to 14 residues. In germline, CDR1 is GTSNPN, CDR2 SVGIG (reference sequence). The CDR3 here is CALLRTSNTGELFF. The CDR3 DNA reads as TGTGCCCTACTCAGGACATCGAACACCGGGGAGCTGTTTTTT. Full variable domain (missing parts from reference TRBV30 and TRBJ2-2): SQTIHQWPATLVQPVGSPLSLECTVEGTSNPNLYWYRQAAGRGLQLLFYSVGIGQISSEVPQNLSASRPQDRQFILSSKKLLLSDSGFYLCALLRTSNTGELFFGEGSRLTVL.

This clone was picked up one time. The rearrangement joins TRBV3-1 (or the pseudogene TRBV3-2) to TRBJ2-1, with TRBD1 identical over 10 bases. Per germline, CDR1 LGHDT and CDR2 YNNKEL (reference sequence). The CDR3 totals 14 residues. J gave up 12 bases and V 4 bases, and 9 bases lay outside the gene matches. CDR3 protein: CASSRTGGRVGQFF. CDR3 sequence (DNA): TGTGCCAGCAGCCGGACAGGGGGTCGGGTGGGGCAGTTCTTC.

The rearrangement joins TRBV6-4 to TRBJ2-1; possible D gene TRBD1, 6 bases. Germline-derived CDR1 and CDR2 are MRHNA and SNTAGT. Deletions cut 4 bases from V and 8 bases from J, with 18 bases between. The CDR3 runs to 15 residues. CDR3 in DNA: TGTGCCAGCAGTGCCCTCAGGGGCCCCGGCCATGAGCAGTTCTTC. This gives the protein CASSALRGPGHEQFF.

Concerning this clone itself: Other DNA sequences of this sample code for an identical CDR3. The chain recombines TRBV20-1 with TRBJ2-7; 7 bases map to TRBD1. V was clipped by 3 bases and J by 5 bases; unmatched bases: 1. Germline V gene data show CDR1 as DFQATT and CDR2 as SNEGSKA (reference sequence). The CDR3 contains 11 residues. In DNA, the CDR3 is TGCAGTGCTAGGCAGGGGGACGAGCAGTACTTC. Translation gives CSARQGDEQYF.

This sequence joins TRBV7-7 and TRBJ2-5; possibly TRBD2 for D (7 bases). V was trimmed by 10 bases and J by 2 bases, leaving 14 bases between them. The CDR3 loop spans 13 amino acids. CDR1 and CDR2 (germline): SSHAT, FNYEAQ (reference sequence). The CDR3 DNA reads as TGTGCCATTCGGGGGGCAGGACAAGAGACCCAGTACTTC. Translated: CAIRGAGQETQYF. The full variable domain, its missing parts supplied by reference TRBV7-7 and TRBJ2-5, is GAGVSQSPRYKVTKRGQDVTLRCDPISSHATLYWYQQALGQGPEFLTYFNYEAQPDKSGLPSDRFSAERPEGSISTLTIQRTEQRDSAMYRCAIRGAGQETQYFGPGTRLLVL.

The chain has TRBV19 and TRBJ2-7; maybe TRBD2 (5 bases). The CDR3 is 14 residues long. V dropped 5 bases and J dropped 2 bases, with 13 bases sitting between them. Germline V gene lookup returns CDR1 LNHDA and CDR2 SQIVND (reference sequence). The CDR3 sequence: CASSSGSQTYEQYF. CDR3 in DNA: TGTGCCAGTAGTTCGGGATCACAAACCTACGAGCAGTACTTC.

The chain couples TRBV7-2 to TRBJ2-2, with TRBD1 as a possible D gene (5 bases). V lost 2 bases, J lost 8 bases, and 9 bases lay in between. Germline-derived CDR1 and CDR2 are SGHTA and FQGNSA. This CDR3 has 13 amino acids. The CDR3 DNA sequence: TGTGCCAGCAGCTTATTCAGGGAAGGGGAGCTGTTTTTT. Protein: CASSLFREGELFF.

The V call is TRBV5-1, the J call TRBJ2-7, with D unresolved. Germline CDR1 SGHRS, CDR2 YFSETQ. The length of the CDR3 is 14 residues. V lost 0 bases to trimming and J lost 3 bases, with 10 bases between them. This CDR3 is CASSLVGGNYEQYF. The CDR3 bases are TGCGCCAGCAGCTTGGTAGGCGGTAACTACGAGCAGTACTTC. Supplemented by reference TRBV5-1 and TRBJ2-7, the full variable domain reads KAGVTQTPRYLIKTRGQQVTLSCSPISGHRSVSWYQQTPGQGLQFLFEYFSETQRNKGNFPGRFSGRQFSNSRSEMNVSTLELGDSALYLCASSLVGGNYEQYFGPGTRLTVT.

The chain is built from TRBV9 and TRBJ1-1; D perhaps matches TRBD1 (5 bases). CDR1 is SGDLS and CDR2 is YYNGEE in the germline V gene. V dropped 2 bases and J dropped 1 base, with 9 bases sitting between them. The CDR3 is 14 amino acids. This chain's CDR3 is CASSVIGANTEAFF. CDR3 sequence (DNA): TGTGCCAGCAGCGTGATAGGGGCGAACACTGAAGCTTTCTTT.

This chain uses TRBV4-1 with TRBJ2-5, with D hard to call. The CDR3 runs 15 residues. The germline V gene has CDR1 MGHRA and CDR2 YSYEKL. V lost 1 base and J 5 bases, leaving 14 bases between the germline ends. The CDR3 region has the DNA TGCGCCAGCAGCCAAGTAGGAGATGACTGGGAGACCCAGTACTTC. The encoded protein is CASSQVGDDWETQYF.

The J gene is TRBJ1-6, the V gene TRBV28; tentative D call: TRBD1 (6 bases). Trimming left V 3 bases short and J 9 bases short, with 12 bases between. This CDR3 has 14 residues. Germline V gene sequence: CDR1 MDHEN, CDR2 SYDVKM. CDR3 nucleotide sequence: TGTGCCAGCAGTTTTCAGGGGTACAGTTCACCCCTCCACTTT. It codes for CASSFQGYSSPLHF. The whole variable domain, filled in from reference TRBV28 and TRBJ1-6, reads DVKVTQSSRYLVKRTGEKVFLECVQDMDHENMFWYRQDPGLGLRLIYFSYDVKMKEKGDIPEGYSVSREKKERFSLILESASTNQTSMYLCASSFQGYSSPLHFGNGTRLTVT.